This entry concerns a single T cell receptor (beta chain). Its cognate antigen is unknown. These data originate in a study of blood T cells in healthy people across ages. Study background: With template switching, about one barcoded beta molecule was captured per two T cells. Study results and limitations: The unsorted PBMCs prevented any conclusive comparison of naive versus antigen-experienced cells.

Donors ranged from about 6 to 95 years old and were healthy Caucasians in Russia. Through a sample-barcoded 5' primer and a J-beta primer mix, a second PCR was run for roughly 6 to 12 cycles. TCRdb re-derived calls from the 5' RACE reads in MiXCR, one entry per CDR3 protein. The data hold about 780,000 distinct CDR3 sequences, with around half observed a single time. The TCR originated in a man aged 80 or over in good health. Sequencing input: blood.

The CDR3 DNA reads TGCGCCAGCAGCCTGGTCTTGTCGACTAGCGGGACGTCTGGATACAATGAGCAGTTCTTC. It specifies CASSLVLSTSGTSGYNEQFF. The chain is built from TRBV4-1 and TRBJ2-1; TRBD2 agrees at 11 bases. J gave up 4 bases and V 4 bases, and 18 bases lay outside the gene matches. CDR3 length equals 20 residues. Germline V lookup: CDR1 MGHRA, CDR2 YSYEKL.